Included here is one T cell receptor (beta chain) sequence, with context. Its recognized antigen is unknown. Nothing much larger sits one base from this clone, and base qualities are not available. The collaborating institutions used their own protocols to collect whole blood in K2EDTA tubes. For TCRbeta analysis, collaborators shipped samples as frozen whole blood, isolated PBMCs, or DNA extracted from either of those sample types. These data are taken from a study of blood T cell repertoires in COVID-19 (dated by TCRdb to the early 2020s). Some background on the complete study: Samples covering the acute and convalescent phases of COVID-19 were provided by collaborators in the United States, Italy and Spain. The repertoires were released in a freely available public database intended as a resource for research on the immune response to SARS-CoV-2. The dataset comprised deeply sampled blood TCRbeta repertoires from subjects exposed to, actively infected with, or recovered from COVID-19. The material from the prospective study consisted of cDNA or gDNA derived from T cells, B-cell-depleted T cells, or PBMCs. Where available, HLA class I and class II types were obtained from metadata supplied by the sample provider rather than from assay-based typing. The samples were drawn from two sources: the first 160 participants of the ongoing ImmuneRACE study, and over 950 subjects contributed by 6 global collaborators. A de-identified subject ID, COVID-19 status, age in years and sex were almost always included in the sample metadata. The paper as a whole reports these results and caveats: The amount of clinical and demographic metadata varied by source and participant and was provided uncurated.

TCRbeta CDR3 regions were amplified from genomic DNA using the immunoSEQ Assay, a bias-controlled multiplex PCR. As for the authors' bioinformatics: Within the assay, amplification of reference gene primers was used to estimate how many nucleated cells each sample contained. To quantify the absolute abundance of each unique TCRbeta CDR3 rearrangement, sequence reads were collapsed and filtered. For each sample, productive Simpson clonality was calculated as the square root of Simpson's diversity index across productive rearrangements. TCRdb stores this immuneACCESS table with in-frame sequences only. Part of the clones is absent; in the studies checked, under half of the shortfall reflects unresolved V genes, and no reason is known for the rest. V, J and clone size are those of that table, while D and trimming were read from the DNA. The sample table holds over 200,000 clones, of which 75% to 90% were seen once. In total, the top ten clones hold 4% to 5.5% of the sample.

Relative to germline, V is missing 6 bases and J is missing 2 bases, with 6 bases of the junction outside any gene match. The CDR1 and CDR2 encoded by the germline V gene (reference sequence) are MNHNY and SVGAGI. From its cysteine to its phenylalanine, the CDR3 spans 15 amino acids. Only the CDR3 DNA stays, 45 bases, in frame from base 1. The sequence joins TRBV6-6 to TRBJ2-7; 11 nucleotides in the junction match TRBD2. The receptor comes from a human donor in a cohort sampled during active COVID-19. Sequenced sample: peripheral blood. The DNA sequence follows: TGTGCCAGCAGCTTCTCGACTAGCGGGACCTACGAGCAGTACTTC. The encoded protein is CASSFSTSGTYEQYF.